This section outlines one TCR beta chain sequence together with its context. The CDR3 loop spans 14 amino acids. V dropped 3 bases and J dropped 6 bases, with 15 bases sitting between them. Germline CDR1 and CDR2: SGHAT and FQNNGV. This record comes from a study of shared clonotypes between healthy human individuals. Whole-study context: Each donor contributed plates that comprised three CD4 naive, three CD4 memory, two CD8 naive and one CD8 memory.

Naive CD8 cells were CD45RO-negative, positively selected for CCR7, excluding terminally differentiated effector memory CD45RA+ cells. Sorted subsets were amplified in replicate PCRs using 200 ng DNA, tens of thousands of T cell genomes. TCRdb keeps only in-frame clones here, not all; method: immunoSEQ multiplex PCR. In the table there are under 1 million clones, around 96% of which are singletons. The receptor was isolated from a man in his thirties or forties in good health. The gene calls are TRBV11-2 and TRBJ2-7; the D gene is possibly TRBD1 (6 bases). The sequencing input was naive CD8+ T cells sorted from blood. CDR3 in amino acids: CASSLARTDPEQYF. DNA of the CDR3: TGTGCCAGCAGCTTGGCCAGGACAGACCCCGAGCAGTACTTC.